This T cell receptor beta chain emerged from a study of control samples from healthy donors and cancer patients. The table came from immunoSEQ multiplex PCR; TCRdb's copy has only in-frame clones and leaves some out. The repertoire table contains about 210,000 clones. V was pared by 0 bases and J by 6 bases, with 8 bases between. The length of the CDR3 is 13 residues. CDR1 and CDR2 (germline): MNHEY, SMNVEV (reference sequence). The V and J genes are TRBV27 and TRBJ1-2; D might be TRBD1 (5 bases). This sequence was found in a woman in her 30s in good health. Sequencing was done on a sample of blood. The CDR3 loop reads CASSLSRADGYTF. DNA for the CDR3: TGTGCCAGCAGTTTATCCAGGGCGGATGGCTACACCTTC.